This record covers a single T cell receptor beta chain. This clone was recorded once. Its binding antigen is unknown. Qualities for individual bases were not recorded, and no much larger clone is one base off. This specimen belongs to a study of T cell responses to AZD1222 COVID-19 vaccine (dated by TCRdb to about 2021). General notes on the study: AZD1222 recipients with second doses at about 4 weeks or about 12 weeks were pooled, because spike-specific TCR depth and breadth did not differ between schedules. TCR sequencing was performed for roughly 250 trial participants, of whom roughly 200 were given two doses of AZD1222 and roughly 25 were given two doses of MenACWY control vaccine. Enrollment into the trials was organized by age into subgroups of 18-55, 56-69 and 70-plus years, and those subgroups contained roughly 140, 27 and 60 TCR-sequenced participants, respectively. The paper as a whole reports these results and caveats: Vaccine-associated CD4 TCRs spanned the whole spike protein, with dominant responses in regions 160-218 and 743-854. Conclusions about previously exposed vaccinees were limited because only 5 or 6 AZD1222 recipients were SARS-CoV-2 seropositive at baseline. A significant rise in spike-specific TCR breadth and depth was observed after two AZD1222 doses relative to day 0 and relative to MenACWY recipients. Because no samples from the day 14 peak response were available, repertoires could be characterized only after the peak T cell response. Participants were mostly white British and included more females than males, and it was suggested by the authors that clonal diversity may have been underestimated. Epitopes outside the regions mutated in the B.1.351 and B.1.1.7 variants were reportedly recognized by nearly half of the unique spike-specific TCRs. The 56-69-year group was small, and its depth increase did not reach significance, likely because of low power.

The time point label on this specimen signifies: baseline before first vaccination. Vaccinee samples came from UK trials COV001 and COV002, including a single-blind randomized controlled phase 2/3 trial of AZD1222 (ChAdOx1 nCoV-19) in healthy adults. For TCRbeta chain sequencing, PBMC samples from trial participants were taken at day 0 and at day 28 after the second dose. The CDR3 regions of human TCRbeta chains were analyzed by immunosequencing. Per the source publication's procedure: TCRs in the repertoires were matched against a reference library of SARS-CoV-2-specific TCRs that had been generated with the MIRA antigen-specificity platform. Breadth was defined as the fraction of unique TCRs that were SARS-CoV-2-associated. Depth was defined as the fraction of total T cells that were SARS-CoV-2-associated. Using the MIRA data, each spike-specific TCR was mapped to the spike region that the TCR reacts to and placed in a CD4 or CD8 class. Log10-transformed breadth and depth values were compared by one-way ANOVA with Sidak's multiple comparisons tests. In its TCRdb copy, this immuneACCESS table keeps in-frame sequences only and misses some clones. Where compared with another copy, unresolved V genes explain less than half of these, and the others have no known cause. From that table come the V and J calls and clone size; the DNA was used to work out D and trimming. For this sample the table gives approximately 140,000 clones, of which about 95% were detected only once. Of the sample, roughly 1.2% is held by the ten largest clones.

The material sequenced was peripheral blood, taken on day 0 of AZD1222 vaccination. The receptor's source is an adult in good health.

The CDR3 here reads CASSIVGSGNQPQHF. Here is the DNA: TGTGCCAGTAGTATCGTTGGGTCTGGGAATCAGCCCCAGCATTTT. The sequence is built from TRBV19 and TRBJ1-5; the D gene remains uncertain. The V end loses 3 bases and the J end loses 4 bases, and a stretch of 13 bases separates them. CDR1 and CDR2, per the germline V gene (reference sequence), are LNHDA and SQIVND. From the cysteine up to the phenylalanine, the CDR3 has a length of 15 residues. Only the CDR3 portion is preserved as DNA: 45 bases, with reading frame beginning at the first base.